Presented here are 27 T cell receptor beta chains from one specimen sequenced in a study of cytomegalovirus exposure and HLA in healthy donors. Libraries were prepared by immunoSEQ multiplex PCR; TCRdb keeps only in-frame clonotypes and omits some of them. The table lists 120,000 to 150,000 clones, 87% of them singletons. The sample consisted of PBMCs. Every receptor here comes from a man between 18 and 35 years old in good health and CMV-seropositive.

This chain connects TRBV10-3 to TRBJ2-1, with 8 positions matching TRBD2. The junction had 9 bases not matched to a gene; V was cut back by 2 bases and J by 6 bases. CDR1 and CDR2 (germline): ENHRY, SYGVKD. This CDR3 comprises 16 residues. CDR3 sequence: CAISEPGGEGSNEQFF. CDR3 in DNA: TGTGCCATCAGTGAGCCGGGGGGGGAGGGCTCCAATGAGCAGTTCTTC.

The chain uses TRBV9 and TRBJ1-5; D not certain. The length of the CDR3 is 13 residues. The V gene's germline CDR1 is SGDLS and CDR2 YYNGEE. V was trimmed by 0 bases and J by 4 bases, leaving 5 bases between them. The CDR3 here is CASSVGPNQPQHF. CDR3 coding DNA: TGTGCCAGCAGCGTAGGGCCGAATCAGCCCCAGCATTTT.

The CDR3, as DNA: TGTGCCAGCAGCTCCCGATCACAGGGGTCGGCCTACGAGCAGTACTTC. This encodes CASSSRSQGSAYEQYF. The genes are TRBV7-2 and TRBJ2-7; 7 bases map to TRBD1. This CDR3 contains 16 residues. Germline CDR1 reads SGHTA; CDR2 reads FQGNSA. V trimming: 4 bases; J trimming: 2 bases; junction bases outside the gene matches: 11.

The chain couples TRBV2 to TRBJ1-1; 9 bases are shared with TRBD1. CDR1 is SNHLY and CDR2 is FYNNEI in the germline V gene. The CDR3 runs to 14 residues. V lost 5 bases and J lost 1; bases outside the gene matches: 2. CDR3 loop: CASSLQGANTEAFF. In DNA, the CDR3 is TGTGCCAGCAGTTTACAGGGGGCGAACACTGAAGCTTTCTTT.

This chain connects TRBV28 to TRBJ1-1; maybe TRBD1 (6 bases). The germline V and J ends were trimmed by 3 bases and 5 bases, with 7 bases remaining between them. The CDR3 length is 12 residues. Germline V gene sequence: CDR1 MDHEN, CDR2 SYDVKM. The CDR3 region has the DNA TGTGCCAGCAGTTTTCAGGGGACTGAAGCTTTCTTT. Amino acids: CASSFQGTEAFF. Filled out from reference TRBV28 and TRBJ1-1, the complete variable domain reads DVKVTQSSRYLVKRTGEKVFLECVQDMDHENMFWYRQDPGLGLRLIYFSYDVKMKEKGDIPEGYSVSREKKERFSLILESASTNQTSMYLCASSFQGTEAFFGQGTRLTVV.

V usage is TRBV11-2 and J usage is TRBJ2-7; the D is unclear. This CDR3 comprises 13 residues. Between the trimmed V and J ends, which lost 1 base and 5 bases, there was a span of 9 bases. Germline CDR1 and CDR2: SGHAT and FQNNGV. The CDR3 nucleotides are TGTGCCAGCAGCTTAGTCCCTCGGGACGAGCAGTACTTC. This gives the protein CASSLVPRDEQYF.

The rearrangement joins TRBV5-1 to TRBJ2-7; D gene unclear. The CDR3 totals 13 residues. Germline values: CDR1 SGHRS, CDR2 YFSETQ. V gave up 0 bases and J gave up 3 bases, with 7 bases separating them. The CDR3 sequence: CASSLGFNYEQYF. CDR3 nucleotide sequence: TGCGCCAGCAGCTTGGGTTTTAACTACGAGCAGTACTTC.

The chain couples TRBV28 to TRBJ2-5, with D maybe TRBD2 (7 bases). CDR1 MDHEN and CDR2 SYDVKM come from the germline V gene. Trimming cost V 2 bases and J 1 base, with 17 bases left between them. This CDR3 is built from 17 residues. As DNA, the CDR3 is TGTGCCAGCAGTTTAGGGTCCCCGGGGGGCCCCCAAGAGACCCAGTACTTC. It codes for CASSLGSPGGPQETQYF.

The V gene is TRBV5-1, the J gene TRBJ2-1, with TRBD2 matching over 8 bases. The CDR3 length is 13 residues. The J segment lost 7 bases and the V segment lost 9 bases, leaving 9 bases of the junction unmatched. In germline, CDR1 is SGHRS, CDR2 YFSETQ. The CDR3: CATTLSGGNEQFF. CDR3 coding DNA: TGCGCCACCACCCTAAGCGGGGGAAATGAGCAGTTCTTC.

A single count supports this clone. This chain joins TRBV4-2 and TRBJ1-5; no reliable D call. This CDR3 comprises 19 residues. The V and J ends lost 3 bases and 1 base respectively, with 22 bases between them. Germline CDR1 is LGHNA and CDR2 is YNFKEQ. The CDR3 DNA is TGTGCCAGCAGCCACGAATCCCTACCGGGAGGGAGAAGCAATCAGCCCCAGCATTTT. Translation gives CASSHESLPGGRSNQPQHF.

The chain recombines TRBV9 with TRBJ2-5, with TRBD2 as a possible D gene (5 bases). This CDR3 is 13 amino acids long. Trimming took off 0 bases at V and 4 bases at J, with 7 bases between the two ends. Per the germline V gene, CDR1 is SGDLS and CDR2 is YYNGEE. CDR3 bases: TGTGCCAGCAGCGTAGACCGGGGAGAGACCCAGTACTTC. Its translation is CASSVDRGETQYF. The full variable domain, in which reference TRBV9 and TRBJ2-5 provide the parts outside the CDR3, is DSGVTQTPKHLITATGQRVTLRCSPRSGDLSVYWYQQSLDQGLQFLIQYYNGEERAKGNILERFSAQQFPDLHSELNLSSLELGDSALYFCASSVDRGETQYFGPGTRLLVL.

This chain links TRBV30 with TRBJ1-2; D gene uncertain. CDR3 length: 17 residues. V lost 4 bases and J 0 bases, leaving 21 bases between the germline ends. From germline, CDR1 is GTSNPN and CDR2 SVGIG (reference sequence). In nucleotides, the CDR3 is TGTGCCTGGAACGGAAGGTTCGGCCCAGGCTCTAACTATGGCTACACCTTC. Protein product: CAWNGRFGPGSNYGYTF.

The chain joins TRBV29-1 to TRBJ1-3, with unresolved D. The ends were cut back, 0 bases at V and 0 bases at J, with 15 bases in the middle. CDR3 length equals 17 residues. Per the germline V gene, CDR1 is SQVTM and CDR2 is ANQGSEA. The CDR3, as DNA: TGCAGCGTTGAAGACCTAGGAGGACTTCGCTCTGGAAACACCATATATTTT. Residues: CSVEDLGGLRSGNTIYF.

For the CDR3, the DNA is TGTGCCAGCAGCCGAACGGGGGAGGGCTTGGGTGAGCAGTACTTC. This codes for CASSRTGEGLGEQYF. The rearrangement links TRBV5-4 to TRBJ2-7; the match to TRBD2 covers 7 bases. The CDR3 contains 15 residues. V was clipped by 4 bases and J by 7 bases; unmatched bases: 14. Per germline, CDR1 SGHNT and CDR2 YYREEE (reference sequence).

This chain connects TRBV5-4 to TRBJ1-2; 8 nucleotides line up with TRBD1. Trimming removed 4 bases from V and 7 bases from J; junction bases left unmatched: 9. The CDR3 has 14 residues. Germline V CDR1 and CDR2: SGHNT, YYREEE (reference sequence). CDR3 DNA: TGTGCCAGCAGCCCCCCGTACAGGGGGGGTGGCTACACCTTC. Translating gives CASSPPYRGGGYTF. Full variable domain (rest looked up from reference TRBV5-4 and TRBJ1-2): ETGVTQSPTHLIKTRGQQVTLRCSSQSGHNTVSWYQQALGQGPQFIFQYYREEENGRGNFPPRFSGLQFPNYSSELNVNALELDDSALYLCASSPPYRGGGYTFGSGTRLTVV.

DNA for the CDR3: TGTGCCAGTAGTATCCTGCCCCAGGAGGGCAATCAGCCCCAGCATTTT. This codes for CASSILPQEGNQPQHF. The chain recombines TRBV19 with TRBJ1-5; no definite D call. Trimming removed 3 bases from V and 2 bases from J, with 14 bases in between. The CDR3 totals 16 residues. CDR1 is LNHDA and CDR2 is SQIVND in the germline V gene (reference sequence).

The chain carries TRBV7-9 and TRBJ2-5; TRBD2 is a possible D gene (6 bases). Germline CDR1 reads SEHNR; CDR2 reads FQNEAQ (reference sequence). V gave up 5 bases and J gave up 5 bases, with 15 bases separating them. The CDR3 is made up of 14 amino acids. Written as DNA, the CDR3 is TGTGCCAGCAGCGTCTCTGGGGGGATCGAGACCCAGTACTTC. It translates to CASSVSGGIETQYF.

In its sample, this clone was seen once. The J gene is TRBJ1-6, the V gene TRBV7-3; D perhaps matches TRBD1 (6 bases). The CDR3 has 13 residues. The germline CDR1 and CDR2 sequences are SGHTA and FQGTGA. Between the trimmed V and J ends, which lost 5 bases and 6 bases, there was a span of 8 bases. This CDR3 is CASSQDSNSPLHF. The CDR3, as DNA: TGTGCCAGCAGCCAGGACAGTAATTCACCCCTCCACTTT. Using reference TRBV7-3 and TRBJ1-6 for the parts outside the CDR3, the full variable domain is GAGVSQTPSNKVTEKGKYVELRCDPISGHTALYWYRQSLGQGPEFLIYFQGTGAADDSGLPNDRFFAVRPEGSVSTLKIQRTERGDSAVYLCASSQDSNSPLHFGNGTRLTVT.

J is TRBJ1-5 and V is TRBV19; D is perhaps TRBD1 (5 bases). There are 13 residues in the CDR3. The ends were cut back, 7 bases at V and 9 bases at J, with 16 bases in the middle. CDR1 and CDR2 from the germline V gene are LNHDA and SQIVND (reference sequence). CDR3 region: CASTATWGGPQHF. In DNA, the CDR3 is TGTGCCAGTACCGCCACTTGGGGGGGGCCCCAGCATTTT.

The rearrangement links TRBV4-1 to TRBJ1-1, with 10 positions matching TRBD1. This CDR3 contains 17 residues. The germline V gene has CDR1 MGHRA and CDR2 YSYEKL. V trimming: 3 bases; J trimming: 3 bases; junction bases outside the gene matches: 10. CDR3 sequence reads: CASSQTRDRGVYTEAFF. The CDR3 region has the DNA TGCGCCAGCAGCCAGACCCGGGACAGGGGAGTGTACACTGAAGCTTTCTTT.

This chain joins TRBV9 and TRBJ2-5; unclear D gene. V shed 3 bases and J shed 2 bases, with 8 bases lying between them. The CDR3 totals 13 residues. CDR1 and CDR2 (germline): SGDLS, YYNGEE. The CDR3 sequence: CASSGLYQETQYF. CDR3 DNA: TGTGCCAGCAGCGGACTGTATCAAGAGACCCAGTACTTC.

V usage is TRBV7-9 and J usage is TRBJ2-3, with TRBD1 as a possible D gene (6 bases). From germline, CDR1 is SEHNR and CDR2 FQNEAQ (reference sequence). The CDR3 is 13 amino acids. Deletions cut 11 bases from V and 1 base from J, with 13 bases between. The CDR3 DNA reads TGTGCCGATGGGCCAGGGGGCACAGATACGCAGTATTTT. It translates to CADGPGGTDTQYF.

V is TRBV4-2 and J is TRBJ1-4; no firm D call. CDR3 length: 15 residues. Germline V gene sequence: CDR1 LGHNA, CDR2 YNFKEQ. V lost 0 bases and J 8 bases, leaving 13 bases between the germline ends. The CDR3 coding sequence is TGTGCCAGCAGCCAAGAAAGAGGTGCGGGGGAAAAACTGTTTTTT. As protein: CASSQERGAGEKLFF.

This clone appeared a single time. The gene calls are TRBV6-1 and TRBJ2-7, with D possibly matching TRBD1 (6 bases). From germline, CDR1 is MNHNS and CDR2 SASEGT. Trimming pared 4 bases from V and 2 bases from J, leaving 12 bases between. The CDR3 is made up of 14 amino acids. CDR3 region: CASSVLQGPYEQYF. CDR3 DNA: TGTGCCAGCAGTGTCTTACAGGGACCCTACGAGCAGTACTTC.

This clone was seen more than once but under ten times. V usage is TRBV6-4 and J usage is TRBJ2-3; TRBD2 matches 9 bases. Germline assignment: CDR1 MRHNA and CDR2 SNTAGT. The CDR3 length is 14 residues. V shed 4 bases and J 1 base; nucleotides not matched to a gene: 0. The CDR3: CASSVAGGTDTQYF. The CDR3, as DNA: TGTGCCAGCAGTGTAGCGGGAGGCACAGATACGCAGTATTTT.

This chain joins TRBV7-3 and TRBJ2-2, with D perhaps matching TRBD1 (6 bases). The CDR3 loop spans 13 amino acids. The ends were cut back, 5 bases at V and 7 bases at J, with 11 bases in the middle. The germline gives CDR1 SGHTA, CDR2 FQGTGA. CDR3 DNA sequence: TGTGCCAGCAGCCCCGCGGACAGCGGGGAGCTGTTTTTT. Translation gives CASSPADSGELFF.

This clone has a single count. This sequence joins TRBV29-1 and TRBJ2-7; D is possibly TRBD2 (5 bases). Germline V CDR1 and CDR2: SQVTM, ANQGSEA. CDR3 length: 11 amino acids. V gave up 7 bases and J gave up 3 bases, with 10 bases separating them. The CDR3 DNA reads as TGCAGCGCCAAGGAGGTCTACGAGCAGTACTTC. It specifies CSAKEVYEQYF.